This T cell receptor (beta chain) was recorded in a study of blood T cell repertoires in COVID-19. For the study at large: From the United States, Italy and Spain came samples of acute and convalescent COVID-19. Sources were T cells, B-cell-depleted T cells, or PBMCs; the material itself was cDNA or gDNA.

Method: immunoSEQ multiplex PCR; TCRdb's copy keeps in-frame clones and lacks some. Of just over 95,000 clones listed, 81% are singletons. The clonotype comes from a man between 60 and 75 years old with acute or convalescent COVID-19. Sequencing was performed on peripheral blood.

The CDR3 DNA sequence: TGTGCCAGCAGAACTAGCGGGACTCCGTGGGGCACAGATACGCAGTATTTT. It encodes CASRTSGTPWGTDTQYF. This chain links TRBV7-8 with TRBJ2-3, with TRBD2 identical over 10 bases. The germline gives CDR1 SGHVS, CDR2 FQNEAQ. The CDR3 loop spans 17 amino acids. Unmatched junction bases numbered 10, after V lost 6 bases and J lost 1 base.